The 13 T cell receptor beta chains below all came from one sample that was sequenced in a study of cytomegalovirus exposure and HLA in healthy donors. The PCR contained 60 Vbeta and 13 Jbeta primers. Only in-frame clones appear in the TCRdb table, and some are missing; sequencing was by immunoSEQ multiplex PCR. This sample has under 200,000 clones; around 84% occur once, and the top ten carry around 1.7%. The specimen was PBMCs. These receptors were obtained from a woman under 30 in good health and CMV-seronegative.

This rearrangement joins TRBV5-5 to TRBJ1-2, with a tentative D call TRBD1 (5 bases). The germline V and J ends were trimmed by 0 bases and 4 bases, with 10 bases remaining between them. The V gene's germline CDR1 is SGHKS and CDR2 YYEKEE (reference sequence). There are 14 residues in the CDR3. The CDR3 sequence is CASSLEMGLYGYTF. For the CDR3, the DNA is TGTGCCAGCAGCTTGGAGATGGGGCTCTATGGCTACACCTTC. Filled out from reference TRBV5-5 and TRBJ1-2, the complete variable domain reads DAGVTQSPTHLIKTRGQQVTLRCSPISGHKSVSWYQQVLGQGPQFIFQYYEKEERGRGNFPDRFSARQFPNYSSELNVNALLLGDSALYLCASSLEMGLYGYTFGSGTRLTVV.

This chain joins TRBV7-9 and TRBJ1-2, with 7 nucleotides matching TRBD1. The length of the CDR3 is 14 residues. V trimming: 5 bases; J trimming: 4 bases; junction bases outside the gene matches: 7. Germline CDR1 reads SEHNR; CDR2 reads FQNEAQ (reference sequence). CDR3 sequence reads: CASSVLQGLYGYTF. DNA for the CDR3: TGTGCCAGCAGCGTATTACAGGGGCTCTATGGCTACACCTTC.

The rearrangement links TRBV13 to TRBJ2-7; tentative D call: TRBD2 (6 bases). This CDR3 contains 14 residues. V lost 5 bases and J lost 9, with 20 bases in between. The V gene's germline CDR1 is PRHDT and CDR2 FYEKMQ (reference sequence). The chain's CDR3 is CASSTGPTRSTQYV. The CDR3 DNA sequence: TGTGCCAGCAGCACCGGACCGACTAGATCGACGCAGTACGTC.

The chain has TRBV7-9 and TRBJ2-1, with TRBD1 identical over 8 bases. Germline V gives CDR1 SEHNR, CDR2 FQNEAQ (reference sequence). This CDR3 spans 14 amino acids. V lost 5 bases and J lost 3; bases outside the gene matches: 3. The CDR3 protein is CASSRTGNYNEQFF. In DNA form, the CDR3 reads TGTGCCAGCAGCCGGACAGGGAACTACAATGAGCAGTTCTTC.

Only one count was recorded for this clone. The chain carries TRBV7-7 and TRBJ2-3, with D possibly TRBD2 on 5 matching bases. The CDR3 has 13 amino acids. Looked up from germline, CDR1 is SSHAT and CDR2 is FNYEAQ (reference sequence). Deletions cut 5 bases from V and 6 bases from J, with 12 bases between. The CDR3 coding sequence is TGTGCCAGCAGCGCGGACTGGGCGGATACGCAGTATTTT. Translated, it gives CASSADWADTQYF.

This rearrangement joins TRBV19 to TRBJ1-4; no firm D call. Trimming took off 4 bases at V and 1 base at J, with 10 bases between the two ends. This CDR3 region has 15 residues. Germline lookup yields CDR1 LNHDA and CDR2 SQIVND (reference sequence). CDR3 in DNA: TGTGCCAGTAGTAGGAGGGTGAGAACTAATGAAAAACTGTTTTTT. Residues: CASSRRVRTNEKLFF.

This chain's CDR3 is CASSAQGGSYNEQFF. As DNA, the CDR3 is TGTGCCAGCAGCGCCCAGGGCGGCTCCTACAATGAGCAGTTCTTC. The rearrangement uses TRBV9 and TRBJ2-1; perhaps TRBD1 as D (5 bases). This CDR3 is built from 15 residues. V gave up 3 bases and J gave up 0 bases, with 10 bases separating them. Looked up from germline, CDR1 is SGDLS and CDR2 is YYNGEE.

DNA of the CDR3: TGTGCCAGCAGTGGGACTAGCGGGGGATACAATGAGCAGTTCTTC. It yields the protein CASSGTSGGYNEQFF. The chain combines TRBV6-5 with TRBJ2-1, with 14 positions matching TRBD2. The CDR3 contains 15 residues. In germline, CDR1 is MNHEY, CDR2 SVGAGI. Losses at the gene ends were 5 bases for V and 4 bases for J; bases not matched to a gene: 1.

The gene calls are TRBV23-1 and TRBJ2-2; 8 bases are a match to TRBD1. TRBV23-1 is classed as an ORF, of uncertain function. This CDR3 region has 16 residues. V was clipped by 2 bases and J by 4 bases; unmatched bases: 6. The CDR3 sequence is CASSQKWQGATGELFF. DNA for the CDR3: TGCGCCAGCAGTCAAAAGTGGCAGGGGGCCACCGGGGAGCTGTTTTTT.

The chain links TRBV27 to TRBJ1-4, with a weak D call TRBD1 (5 bases). Trimming removed 5 bases from V and 3 bases from J, with 19 bases in between. The CDR3 is 17 residues long. The germline CDR1 and CDR2 sequences are MNHEY and SMNVEV (reference sequence). The DNA for the CDR3 is TGTGCCAGCAGTCCCTTCGGCGGGGCGGCGGCTAATGAAAAACTGTTTTTT. This translates into CASSPFGGAAANEKLFF.

The gene calls are TRBV27 and TRBJ2-1, with D unresolved. CDR1 is MNHEY and CDR2 is SMNVEV in the germline V gene (reference sequence). The germline V and J ends were trimmed by 7 bases and 0 bases, with 13 bases remaining between them. The CDR3 runs 15 residues. The CDR3 nucleotides read TGTGCCAGCACCGAATCTCAGGACTCCTACAATGAGCAGTTCTTC. Amino acids: CASTESQDSYNEQFF.

The chain uses TRBV11-3 and TRBJ2-2; 9 nucleotides line up with TRBD2. There are 16 residues in the CDR3. With V trimmed by 4 bases and J by 4 bases, 7 bases remained unmatched. Germline V gene lookup returns CDR1 SGHNT and CDR2 YENEEA. The CDR3 here is CASSSLAGEVTGELFF. The CDR3, as DNA: TGTGCCAGCAGCTCATTAGCGGGAGAGGTCACCGGGGAGCTGTTTTTT.

CDR3 protein: CASSLSGLGTEIYEQYF. The CDR3 nucleotides are TGTGCCAGCAGTTTATCCGGCCTAGGGACAGAAATATACGAGCAGTACTTC. V and J are TRBV27 and TRBJ2-7, with TRBD1 matching 7 bases. The CDR3 contains 17 residues. CDR1 is MNHEY, CDR2 SMNVEV, per germline (reference sequence). V shed 0 bases, J shed 4 bases, and the junction held 12 bases outside the gene matches.